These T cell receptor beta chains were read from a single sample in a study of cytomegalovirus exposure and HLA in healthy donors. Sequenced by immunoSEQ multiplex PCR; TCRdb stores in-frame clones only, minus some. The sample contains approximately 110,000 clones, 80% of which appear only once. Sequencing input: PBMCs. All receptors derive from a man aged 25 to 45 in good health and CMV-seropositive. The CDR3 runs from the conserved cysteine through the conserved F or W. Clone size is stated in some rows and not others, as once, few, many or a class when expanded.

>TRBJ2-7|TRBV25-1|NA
CASSVTDSYEQYF
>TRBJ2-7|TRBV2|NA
CASRRDRGSYEQYF
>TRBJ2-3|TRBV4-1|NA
CASSQDRGADTQYF
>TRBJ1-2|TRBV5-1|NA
CASSLSQTGDYGYTF
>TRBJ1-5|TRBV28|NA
CASARGTHQPQHF
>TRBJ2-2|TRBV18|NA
CASRDTRANTGELFF
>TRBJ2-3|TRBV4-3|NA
CASSQEWRHNSLSTDTQYF
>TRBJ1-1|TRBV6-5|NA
CASSYGVEGSTEAFF
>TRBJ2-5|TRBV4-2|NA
CASSPGWGVQETQYF
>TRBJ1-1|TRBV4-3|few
CASSQAINGVGMAFF
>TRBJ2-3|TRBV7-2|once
CASRSGGVSTDTQYF